The clone carrying this T cell receptor beta chain was counted at least ten times. This entry is derived from a study of T cells in Graves' hyperthyroidism and ophthalmopathy. This CDR3 comprises 13 residues. Per the germline V gene, CDR1 is KGHDR and CDR2 is SFDVKD. V shed 4 bases, J shed 8 bases, and the junction held 6 bases outside the gene matches. RNA transcripts provided the source from which TCR beta CDR3 regions were amplified. Carried out on the TCR CDR3, a first-round RT-PCR used the HTBI primer set. From the multiplex PCR reads, TCRdb called clonotypes with MiXCR, one entry per CDR3 protein. The table records hundreds of thousands of distinct CDR3 sequences, approximately 44% of them present only once.

This clonotype originated in a young woman with Graves' hyperthyroidism. Specimen: peripheral blood or thyroid tissue (not recorded which). J is TRBJ1-2 and V is TRBV24-1; 7 bases map to TRBD1. The CDR3 loop reads CATSEATGIGYTF. The CDR3 coding sequence is TGTGCCACCAGTGAGGCGACAGGGATCGGCTACACCTTC.